A selection of T cell receptor beta chains follows, all from one sample in a study of identical twins. Using its own MiXCR run on the 5' RACE reads, TCRdb lists one record per CDR3 protein. The table has about 920,000 distinct CDR3 sequences, about 12% seen once; the top ten hold around 1.6%. These data also featured in a second study, about yellow fever vaccine responses in identical twins.

Specimen: PBMCs. The origin of the receptors is a woman between 18 and 29 years old in good health. Each CDR3 is given with its conserved first and last residue. The D gene is left open where the match is weak. Size values are once, few and many counts, or a class for expanded clones, and some rows have none.

size,V,D,J,CDR3,DNA
.,TRBV3-1,.,TRBJ2-1,CASSQARPQRNYNEQFF,TGTGCCAGCAGCCAAGCGAGGCCCCAGCGGAACTACAATGAGCAGTTCTTC
many,TRBV6-4,.,TRBJ2-1,CASSDSGGSGEQFF,TGTGCCAGCAGTGACTCCGGGGGATCGGGTGAGCAGTTCTTC
many,TRBV6-2/TRBV6-3,.,TRBJ1-2,CASKFAAAGAGYTF,TGTGCCAGCAAGTTTGCCGCAGCGGGCGCGGGCTACACCTTC
.,TRBV28,TRBD1,TRBJ2-5,CASSPRTGTLGGTQYF,TGTGCCAGCAGCCCCCGGACAGGGACTTTGGGAGGGACCCAGTACTTC
few,TRBV6-6,TRBD1,TRBJ1-2,CASSPRTGLLAF,TGTGCCAGCAGTCCGAGGACAGGGCTGTTGGCCTTC
.,TRBV6-2/TRBV6-3,TRBD2,TRBJ2-1,CASSSAGAGGSNEQFF,TGTGCCAGCAGCTCCGCTGGAGCGGGAGGATCCAATGAGCAGTTCTTC
.,TRBV28,.,TRBJ2-7,CASTSGEREPTYEQYF,TGTGCCAGCACCTCAGGGGAGCGGGAACCTACCTACGAGCAGTACTTC
many,TRBV11-2,TRBD2,TRBJ2-2,CASSLAAGGITGELFF,TGTGCCAGCAGCTTAGCCGCGGGGGGGATCACCGGGGAGCTGTTTTTT
.,TRBV19,.,TRBJ1-4,CASQNRRAFNEKLFF,TGTGCCAGTCAAAATAGACGTGCCTTTAATGAAAAACTGTTTTTT
.,TRBV9,.,TRBJ1-2,CASSGTDRYGYTF,TGTGCCAGCAGCGGGACAGATCGCTATGGCTACACCTTC
.,TRBV4-1,.,TRBJ2-1,CASSQVLATYNEQFF,TGCGCCAGCAGCCAAGTTCTAGCGACCTACAATGAGCAGTTCTTC
many,TRBV24-1,.,TRBJ2-3,CATSDPGKQTDTQYF,TGTGCCACCAGTGACCCCGGGAAGCAAACAGATACGCAGTATTTT
.,TRBV5-5,.,TRBJ2-7,CASSLFYAYEQYF,TGTGCCAGCAGCTTGTTTTACGCCTACGAGCAGTACTTC
.,TRBV27,.,TRBJ2-3,CASSLLYGQRTDTQYF,TGTGCCAGCAGTTTATTGTACGGGCAACGCACAGATACGCAGTATTTT
.,TRBV4-1,.,TRBJ2-1,CASSQEGPSSYNEQFF,TGCGCCAGCAGCCAAGAAGGCCCGAGCTCCTACAATGAGCAGTTCTTC
many,TRBV2,TRBD1,TRBJ2-5,CASSGTGARETQYF,TGTGCCAGCAGCGGGACAGGGGCGCGGGAGACCCAGTACTTC
few,TRBV12-3/TRBV12-4,.,TRBJ2-7,CASSLDSGLGEQYF,TGTGCCAGCAGTTTAGATTCTGGGCTGGGGGAGCAGTACTTC
.,TRBV12-3/TRBV12-4,TRBD2,TRBJ2-1,CANNQLAGESEQFF,TGTGCCAACAATCAACTAGCGGGAGAAAGTGAGCAGTTCTTC
.,TRBV5-1,TRBD2,TRBJ2-2,CASSPNPGLAGATGELFF,TGCGCCAGCAGCCCAAACCCGGGACTAGCGGGAGCAACCGGGGAGCTGTTTTTT
few,TRBV12-3/TRBV12-4,TRBD2,TRBJ2-1,CASSPLAAIAYNEQFF,TGTGCCAGCAGTCCCCTAGCGGCTATAGCCTACAATGAGCAGTTCTTC
many,TRBV6-1,TRBD1,TRBJ1-5,CASSDRGQSNQPQHF,TGTGCCAGCAGTGACAGGGGGCAGAGCAATCAGCCCCAGCATTTT
many,TRBV7-8,.,TRBJ2-5,CASSLAVGEGETQYF,TGTGCCAGCAGCTTAGCGGTGGGAGAGGGAGAGACCCAGTACTTC
few,TRBV6-5,.,TRBJ2-2,CASSYTAANTGELFF,TGTGCCAGCAGTTACACGGCAGCGAACACCGGGGAGCTGTTTTTT
.,TRBV28,.,TRBJ2-5,CASSRQGGQETQYF,TGTGCCAGCAGTCGACAGGGAGGTCAAGAGACCCAGTACTTC
.,TRBV11-1,.,TRBJ2-6,CASSRPRHVGAKASGANVLTF,TGTGCCAGCAGCAGACCCAGGCACGTAGGGGCTAAGGCCTCTGGGGCCAACGTCCTGACTTTC
few,TRBV20-1,TRBD1,TRBJ1-2,CSARDSDRGVYGYTF,TGCAGTGCTAGAGATTCGGACAGGGGAGTCTATGGCTACACCTTC
few,TRBV29-1,.,TRBJ1-2,CSVEDQWGRGYTF,TGCAGCGTTGAAGATCAATGGGGGCGAGGCTACACCTTC
many,TRBV12-3/TRBV12-4,.,TRBJ1-1,CASGAAQNTEAFF,TGTGCCAGCGGGGCAGCGCAGAACACTGAAGCTTTCTTT
.,TRBV24-1,TRBD1,TRBJ2-1,CATSDVLTGGEQFF,TGTGCCACCAGTGACGTATTGACAGGGGGTGAGCAGTTCTTC